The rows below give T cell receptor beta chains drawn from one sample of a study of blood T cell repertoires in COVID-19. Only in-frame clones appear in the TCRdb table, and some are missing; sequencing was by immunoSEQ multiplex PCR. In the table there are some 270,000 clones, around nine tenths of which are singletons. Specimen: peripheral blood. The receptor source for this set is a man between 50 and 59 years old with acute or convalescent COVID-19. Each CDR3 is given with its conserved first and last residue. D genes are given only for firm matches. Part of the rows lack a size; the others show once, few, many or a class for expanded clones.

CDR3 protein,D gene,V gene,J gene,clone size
CASSPPERVEDTQYF,.,TRBV7-2,TRBJ2-3,.
CASSLVDSNQPQHF,.,TRBV5-8,TRBJ1-5,.
CAWIQGAGELFF,TRBD1,TRBV30,TRBJ2-2,.
CASSEEGGTSTDTQYF,.,TRBV9,TRBJ2-3,few
CASSFARGDEQYF,TRBD2,TRBV7-3,TRBJ2-7,.
CASSVVALNTGELFF,.,TRBV9,TRBJ2-2,.
CAWSGGLGGYTF,.,TRBV30,TRBJ1-2,.
CASSQAYSYTF,.,TRBV14,TRBJ1-2,.
CASHPMGQARYTEAFF,TRBD1,TRBV19,TRBJ1-1,.
CASSPGRTGYPSSGNTIYF,TRBD1,TRBV5-1,TRBJ1-3,.
CAWSRYTDTQYF,.,TRBV30,TRBJ2-3,few
CASRTDIAGYTF,.,TRBV7-9,TRBJ1-2,.
CASSFDPGDEQYF,.,TRBV11-2,TRBJ2-7,.
CASTPGLGGYTF,.,TRBV3-1/TRBV3-2,TRBJ1-2,.
CASSSGGADTGELFF,.,TRBV10-2,TRBJ2-2,once
CASIPGTGGYMDYGYTF,TRBD1,TRBV2,TRBJ1-2,.
CASSPPDSYNEQFF,.,TRBV18,TRBJ2-1,.
CAISMGQAPLGGYTF,TRBD1,TRBV10-3,TRBJ1-2,.
CASSSPGDGNQPQHF,.,TRBV6-6,TRBJ1-5,.
CASSIGTGETEAFF,TRBD1,TRBV19,TRBJ1-1,.
CASTYWDSQETQYF,TRBD1,TRBV2,TRBJ2-5,.
CASSYNGGQRGETQYF,.,TRBV6-5,TRBJ2-5,.
CASSEAGTYNSPLHF,.,TRBV10-2,TRBJ1-6,.
CAEGAHNGNTEAFF,.,TRBV5-4,TRBJ1-1,.
CASSWRDRANGYTF,TRBD1,TRBV6-5,TRBJ1-2,.
CASSEALAGGQETQYF,TRBD2,TRBV2,TRBJ2-5,.
CSSTLGAFSNTEAFF,.,TRBV29-1,TRBJ1-1,.
CASSLKYRLAGAYNEQFF,TRBD2,TRBV7-9,TRBJ2-1,.
CASSTSGGAFADTQYF,TRBD2,TRBV5-4,TRBJ2-3,.
CASSLGAGGPYNEQFF,TRBD2,TRBV27,TRBJ2-1,once
CASSLTDRGQTEAFF,TRBD1,TRBV5-5,TRBJ1-1,.
CAISEFETGDTEAFF,TRBD1,TRBV10-3,TRBJ1-1,.
CASSPQVSTDTQYF,.,TRBV11-2,TRBJ2-3,.
CASSLRFGNEQYF,.,TRBV27,TRBJ2-7,.
CASSEFAASYGYTF,.,TRBV6-1,TRBJ1-2,.
CASSLPKQEPSYEQYF,.,TRBV11-1,TRBJ2-7,.
CSSQNTEAFF,.,TRBV29-1,TRBJ1-1,.
CASSEVVGASGNTIYF,.,TRBV2,TRBJ1-3,once
CASSEVQYSNQPQHF,.,TRBV2,TRBJ1-5,.
CASRPQGGSEKLFF,.,TRBV19,TRBJ1-4,.
CASSLEGGNGYTF,.,TRBV7-9,TRBJ1-2,once
CASSQGVAGAHGETQYF,TRBD2,TRBV4-1,TRBJ2-5,.
CASSPGEGTQYF,.,TRBV18,TRBJ2-5,.
CASSGTVWETQYF,.,TRBV10-2,TRBJ2-5,.